Listed below are T cell receptor beta chains from one sample, sequenced in a study of Tregs in tolerant kidney transplant recipients. The assay was immunoSEQ multiplex PCR, and TCRdb's table has in-frame clones only and misses some. Here the sample spans roughly 80,000 clones, 95% to 98% being singletons. The sample consisted of CD4+ T cells from blood, taken before the transplant. The origin of the receptors is a human donor who received a combined kidney and bone marrow transplant. CDR3s include the opening cysteine and the closing phenylalanine or tryptophan. D genes are given only for firm matches. Clone size is shown for a subset of rows, as once, few, many or a class of expanded clone.

DNA: TGCGCCAGCAGTCCTACTCTTTTCGGGAGGGCCCAAGAGACCCAGTACTTC; CDR3: CASSPTLFGRAQETQYF; J: TRBJ2-5; size: .; V: TRBV4-3; D: TRBD2
DNA: TGTGCCAGCAGCTTGGAGGGGGTCCTAAATGAAAAACTGTTTTTT; CDR3: CASSLEGVLNEKLFF; J: TRBJ1-4; size: .; V: TRBV5-4; D: .
DNA: TGTGCCAGCAGCCCTAGAGGCCGGAACACTGAAGCTTTCTTT; CDR3: CASSPRGRNTEAFF; J: TRBJ1-1; size: .; V: TRBV14; D: .
DNA: TGTGCCAGCAGCCTTAGGGGCGTCGGCTACACCTTC; CDR3: CASSLRGVGYTF; J: TRBJ1-2; size: .; V: TRBV28; D: .
DNA: TGCGCCAGCAGCTTGATCGGGGAGAGGGTTGAAAAACTGTTTTTT; CDR3: CASSLIGERVEKLFF; J: TRBJ1-4; size: .; V: TRBV5-1; D: .
DNA: TGTGCCAGCAGCCCCCCAGGGAATAATGGCTACACCTTC; CDR3: CASSPPGNNGYTF; J: TRBJ1-2; size: .; V: TRBV7-2; D: .
DNA: TGCGCCAGCAGCTTGCAGTCGGGAGGGAACACTGAAGCTTTCTTT; CDR3: CASSLQSGGNTEAFF; J: TRBJ1-1; size: once; V: TRBV5-1; D: .
DNA: TGTGCCAGCAGTTCATGGAGTCGGAATGAGCAGTTCTTC; CDR3: CASSSWSRNEQFF; J: TRBJ2-1; size: .; V: TRBV6-1; D: .
DNA: TGCGCCAGCAGCTTTCTGGACAGAGCCAAAAACATTCAGTACTTC; CDR3: CASSFLDRAKNIQYF; J: TRBJ2-4; size: once; V: TRBV5-1; D: .
DNA: TGTGCCAGCAGCTTTAACTACAATGAGCAGTTCTTC; CDR3: CASSFNYNEQFF; J: TRBJ2-1; size: .; V: TRBV7-2; D: .
DNA: TGTGCCAGCAGCTTAACCGAGTTATCTATTAATGAAAAACTGTTTTTT; CDR3: CASSLTELSINEKLFF; J: TRBJ1-4; size: once; V: TRBV7-3; D: .
DNA: TGTGCCAGCACCGATCCGGACAGGGGGGGTGGCTACACCTTC; CDR3: CASTDPDRGGGYTF; J: TRBJ1-2; size: .; V: TRBV7-2; D: TRBD1
DNA: TGTGCCACCAGCAGAGAAGGGACAGGCCTCTATGGCTACACCTTC; CDR3: CATSREGTGLYGYTF; J: TRBJ1-2; size: once; V: TRBV15; D: TRBD1
DNA: TGTGCCAGCAGGGACAGATACTCCTACGAGCAGTACTTC; CDR3: CASRDRYSYEQYF; J: TRBJ2-7; size: .; V: TRBV21-1; D: .
DNA: TGTGCCACCGCGGACAGGGGGCCCTACGAGCAGTACTTC; CDR3: CATADRGPYEQYF; J: TRBJ2-7; size: .; V: TRBV11-3; D: TRBD1
DNA: TGCGCCAGCAGCTCGGCCCCGGAGGACACCATATATTTT; CDR3: CASSSAPEDTIYF; J: TRBJ1-3; size: .; V: TRBV5-1; D: .
DNA: TGTGCCAGCAGTTTACTGGGACAGGGGTCCTACGAGCAGTACTTC; CDR3: CASSLLGQGSYEQYF; J: TRBJ2-7; size: .; V: TRBV27; D: TRBD1
DNA: TGCGCCAGCAGCCACGGCACACAGGGAGTACCCCTCCACTTT; CDR3: CASSHGTQGVPLHF; J: TRBJ1-6; size: .; V: TRBV4-3; D: .
DNA: TGTGCCAGCAGTCGATTAGCGACAACTAATGAAAAACTGTTTTTT; CDR3: CASSRLATTNEKLFF; J: TRBJ1-4; size: once; V: TRBV6-6; D: .
DNA: TGTGCCAGCAGTAAGACAGGGGGCTACGATGGCTACACCTTC; CDR3: CASSKTGGYDGYTF; J: TRBJ1-2; size: .; V: TRBV6-4; D: TRBD1
DNA: TGCGCCAGCGCCCGGGAGGGAGGCTTTAACTATGGCTACACCTTC; CDR3: CASAREGGFNYGYTF; J: TRBJ1-2; size: few; V: TRBV5-1; D: .
DNA: TGTGCCAGCAGCAGACATTTCGGGACAGCTAATCAGCCCCAGCATTTT; CDR3: CASSRHFGTANQPQHF; J: TRBJ1-5; size: .; V: TRBV5-6; D: TRBD1
DNA: TGTGCCAGCAGCCAAGATCCCGGAGTACACTACAATGAGCAGTTCTTC; CDR3: CASSQDPGVHYNEQFF; J: TRBJ2-1; size: .; V: TRBV14; D: .
DNA: TGTGCCAGCTCACCATCCGGGACAGTATACAATGAGCAGTTCTTC; CDR3: CASSPSGTVYNEQFF; J: TRBJ2-1; size: .; V: TRBV18; D: TRBD1
DNA: TGTGCCAGCAGCCCTCTAGCGGGAGGTGGAGTCGGGGAGCTGTTTTTT; CDR3: CASSPLAGGGVGELFF; J: TRBJ2-2; size: .; V: TRBV9; D: TRBD2
DNA: TGTGCCAGCAACGATCAAAGAGTCCCCTACGAGCAGTACTTC; CDR3: CASNDQRVPYEQYF; J: TRBJ2-7; size: .; V: TRBV7-3; D: .
DNA: TGTGCCACCAGCAGAGATCTCCGGACAGCCCAAGAGACCCAGTACTTC; CDR3: CATSRDLRTAQETQYF; J: TRBJ2-5; size: .; V: TRBV15; D: .
DNA: TGTGCCAGCAGTTCTAGCGGGGTCACAGATACGCAGTATTTT; CDR3: CASSSSGVTDTQYF; J: TRBJ2-3; size: once; V: TRBV13; D: TRBD2
DNA: TGTGCCATCCGACCGGGACTAGAGGACACCGGGGAGCTGTTTTTT; CDR3: CAIRPGLEDTGELFF; J: TRBJ2-2; size: .; V: TRBV10-3; D: TRBD2
DNA: TGCAGCGTTGAAGATCGGGGGACGACAGATACGCAGTATTTT; CDR3: CSVEDRGTTDTQYF; J: TRBJ2-3; size: .; V: TRBV29-1; D: .
DNA: TGTGCCAGCAGTTTACCGGGGGACACAGATACGCAGTATTTT; CDR3: CASSLPGDTDTQYF; J: TRBJ2-3; size: .; V: TRBV27; D: .
DNA: TGTGCCAGCGGACGAATTGGGGGCGGCTACACCTTC; CDR3: CASGRIGGGYTF; J: TRBJ1-2; size: .; V: TRBV7-9; D: .
DNA: TGTGCCAGCTCATCGGGACAGGCCTACGGAGACAATGAGCAGTTCTTC; CDR3: CASSSGQAYGDNEQFF; J: TRBJ2-1; size: .; V: TRBV18; D: TRBD1
DNA: TGTGCCAGCAGCCCTCATCCAGGGAACACCGGGGAGCTGTTTTTT; CDR3: CASSPHPGNTGELFF; J: TRBJ2-2; size: .; V: TRBV7-2; D: .
DNA: TGTGCCAGCAGTTACTCGAGAGGGGGCGGTGGCTACACCTTC; CDR3: CASSYSRGGGGYTF; J: TRBJ1-2; size: .; V: TRBV6-5; D: TRBD1
DNA: TGTGCCAGCAAGAGGTCGCGGGAGTGGCACAATGAGCAGTTCTTC; CDR3: CASKRSREWHNEQFF; J: TRBJ2-1; size: .; V: TRBV2; D: TRBD2
DNA: TGTGCCAGCATCCTAGGGGACAGATTGAACACTGAAGCTTTCTTT; CDR3: CASILGDRLNTEAFF; J: TRBJ1-1; size: .; V: TRBV11-2; D: TRBD1
DNA: TGTGCCACTGGGACAACGGGGACCGGGGAGCTGTTTTTT; CDR3: CATGTTGTGELFF; J: TRBJ2-2; size: .; V: TRBV19; D: .
DNA: TGCGCCAGCAGCTTGTCCCCCGACGGGTATGGCTACACCTTC; CDR3: CASSLSPDGYGYTF; J: TRBJ1-2; size: .; V: TRBV5-1; D: .
DNA: TGTGCCAGCAGAATGACAGGGAATCAGCCCCAGCATTTT; CDR3: CASRMTGNQPQHF; J: TRBJ1-5; size: .; V: TRBV6-1; D: TRBD1
DNA: TGTGCCAGCAGCCAAGATTCAAGCGGGAGGGCCTGGACAGATACGCAGTATTTT; CDR3: CASSQDSSGRAWTDTQYF; J: TRBJ2-3; size: .; V: TRBV4-2; D: TRBD2
DNA: TGCGCCAGCAGCTCCCCTAGCGGGGGGGCCCGGGGCTCCTACAATGAGCAGTTCTTC; CDR3: CASSSPSGGARGSYNEQFF; J: TRBJ2-1; size: .; V: TRBV5-1; D: TRBD2
DNA: TGTGCCTTTTCGGGACAGAACACCGGGGAGCTGTTTTTT; CDR3: CAFSGQNTGELFF; J: TRBJ2-2; size: .; V: TRBV30; D: .
DNA: TGTGCCAGCACGACCAGGGGGCCACTGAACACCGGGGAGCTGTTTTTT; CDR3: CASTTRGPLNTGELFF; J: TRBJ2-2; size: .; V: TRBV19; D: TRBD1
DNA: TGTGCCAGCAGTGCGGTCTCCTCTGGAAACACCATATATTTT; CDR3: CASSAVSSGNTIYF; J: TRBJ1-3; size: .; V: TRBV2; D: .
DNA: TGTGCCAGCAGTTACTCCCCAGGGGCATGGGACTATGGCTACACCTTC; CDR3: CASSYSPGAWDYGYTF; J: TRBJ1-2; size: .; V: TRBV6-6; D: .
DNA: TGTGCCAGCAGCGTAGGGACAGGGGGCGATAACGGCAATCAGCCCCAGCATTTT; CDR3: CASSVGTGGDNGNQPQHF; J: TRBJ1-5; size: .; V: TRBV9; D: TRBD1
DNA: TGTGCCAGCAGCTTAGTTAGCGGGAGGTCCTCCTACGAGCAGTACTTC; CDR3: CASSLVSGRSSYEQYF; J: TRBJ2-7; size: .; V: TRBV7-2; D: TRBD2
DNA: TGTGCCAGCAGCCAAAGTGGGACAGCCCAAGAGACCCAGTACTTC; CDR3: CASSQSGTAQETQYF; J: TRBJ2-5; size: .; V: TRBV7-3; D: TRBD1
DNA: TGTGCCAGTAGTATACCAAACATAGGGGTGCTCACTGAAGCTTTCTTT; CDR3: CASSIPNIGVLTEAFF; J: TRBJ1-1; size: .; V: TRBV19; D: .
DNA: TGTGCCAGCAGCTTTTCCCAGCCTAGTGGGGAGACCCAGTACTTC; CDR3: CASSFSQPSGETQYF; J: TRBJ2-5; size: .; V: TRBV7-9; D: .
DNA: TGTGCCAGCAGCTTTAGGAAAACAGTGGAGACCCAGTACTTC; CDR3: CASSFRKTVETQYF; J: TRBJ2-5; size: .; V: TRBV5-4; D: .
DNA: TGCAGCGTTTGGGGGGGGCTAGCGGGAAGCACAGATACGCAGTATTTT; CDR3: CSVWGGLAGSTDTQYF; J: TRBJ2-3; size: .; V: TRBV29-1; D: TRBD2
DNA: TGTGCCACCAGCAGCCTAGCGGGAGAGGCCAAAAACATTCAGTACTTC; CDR3: CATSSLAGEAKNIQYF; J: TRBJ2-4; size: .; V: TRBV15; D: TRBD2